A selection of T cell receptor beta chains follows, all from one sample in a study of shared clonotypes between healthy human individuals. TCRdb keeps only in-frame clones here, not all; method: immunoSEQ multiplex PCR. The profile shows around 1,000,000 clones, 60% to 80% of them singletons. The sample taken for sequencing was memory CD4+ T cells from PBMCs. These receptor sequences come from a man aged 18 to 35 in good health. Some clones in this sample may be carry-over from other donors' samples. CDR3s include the opening cysteine and the closing phenylalanine or tryptophan. D genes are given only for firm matches. The size field is filled for only some rows; it gives once, few, many or a size class.

clone_size: NA
d_call: NA
cdr3_length: 15
j_call: TRBJ2-5
v_call: TRBV10-3
cdr3_nt: TGTGCCATCAGTGAGCCGGGGACTGTCCAAGAGACCCAGTACTTC
cdr3_aa: CAISEPGTVQETQYF

clone_size: NA
d_call: NA
cdr3_length: 15
j_call: TRBJ1-4
v_call: TRBV7-2
cdr3_nt: TGTGCCAGCAGCACCCGGACGGGAGTTAATGAAAAACTGTTTTTT
cdr3_aa: CASSTRTGVNEKLFF

clone_size: NA
d_call: NA
cdr3_length: 14
j_call: TRBJ2-1
v_call: TRBV5-4
cdr3_nt: TGTGCCAGCAGCTTGGAGAGCTCCTACAATGAGCAGTTCTTC
cdr3_aa: CASSLESSYNEQFF

clone_size: NA
d_call: TRBD1
cdr3_length: 15
j_call: TRBJ2-1
v_call: TRBV5-1
cdr3_nt: TGCGCCAGCAGCTTGGGGGACAGCCCCTACAATGAGCAGTTCTTC
cdr3_aa: CASSLGDSPYNEQFF

clone_size: few
d_call: NA
cdr3_length: 14
j_call: TRBJ2-7
v_call: TRBV12-1
cdr3_nt: TGTGCCAGCAGCTCTTTCTTCAGGGTATACGAGCAGTACTTC
cdr3_aa: CASSSFFRVYEQYF

clone_size: NA
d_call: NA
cdr3_length: 15
j_call: TRBJ2-2
v_call: TRBV4-3
cdr3_nt: TGCGCCAGCAGCCAAGAGGCGGGAAGTACCGGGGAGCTGTTTTTT
cdr3_aa: CASSQEAGSTGELFF

clone_size: NA
d_call: NA
cdr3_length: 16
j_call: TRBJ2-2
v_call: TRBV27
cdr3_nt: TGTGCCAGCAGTTTTTCAACAGCCCTGAACACCGGGGAGCTGTTTTTT
cdr3_aa: CASSFSTALNTGELFF

clone_size: few
d_call: NA
cdr3_length: 12
j_call: TRBJ1-2
v_call: TRBV29-1
cdr3_nt: TGCAGCGTTTGGAGTGACAGCTATGGCTACACCTTC
cdr3_aa: CSVWSDSYGYTF

clone_size: NA
d_call: TRBD1
cdr3_length: 16
j_call: TRBJ2-6
v_call: TRBV5-4
cdr3_nt: TGTGCCAGCAGTACGGACAGGGCCTCTGGGGCCAACGTCCTGACTTTC
cdr3_aa: CASSTDRASGANVLTF

clone_size: NA
d_call: NA
cdr3_length: 14
j_call: TRBJ2-1
v_call: TRBV27
cdr3_nt: TGTGCCAGCAGTTTCCCGGGACGTAGTAATGAGCAGTTCTTC
cdr3_aa: CASSFPGRSNEQFF

clone_size: NA
d_call: NA
cdr3_length: 15
j_call: TRBJ2-1
v_call: TRBV10-3
cdr3_nt: TGTGCCATCAGTGACCTGGGGGAGCCTAACAATGAGCAGTTCTTC
cdr3_aa: CAISDLGEPNNEQFF

clone_size: NA
d_call: NA
cdr3_length: 13
j_call: TRBJ1-1
v_call: TRBV7-3
cdr3_nt: TGTGCCAGCGCAAACCAACCGAACACTGAAGCTTTCTTT
cdr3_aa: CASANQPNTEAFF

clone_size: NA
d_call: NA
cdr3_length: 16
j_call: TRBJ2-1
v_call: TRBV5-1
cdr3_nt: TGCGCCAGCAGCTTGGTTGCCTCCCTCCCCTACAATGAGCAGTTCTTC
cdr3_aa: CASSLVASLPYNEQFF

clone_size: NA
d_call: TRBD2
cdr3_length: 17
j_call: TRBJ2-7
v_call: TRBV18
cdr3_nt: TGTGCCAGCTCAATCTTGCCAAGCGGGAGGGCCGAGAACGAGCAGTACTTC
cdr3_aa: CASSILPSGRAENEQYF

clone_size: NA
d_call: NA
cdr3_length: 11
j_call: TRBJ2-7
v_call: TRBV28
cdr3_nt: TGTGCCAGCAGTTTAGGGCCCTCCAGGTTCTTC
cdr3_aa: CASSLGPSRFF

clone_size: few
d_call: NA
cdr3_length: 14
j_call: TRBJ1-5
v_call: TRBV28
cdr3_nt: TGTGCCAGCAGCAAGACCGGGGGATGGACGCCCCAGCATTTT
cdr3_aa: CASSKTGGWTPQHF